The clone carrying this T cell receptor beta chain occurred a few times. Germline V gene lookup returns CDR1 LGHNA and CDR2 YSLEER. The ends were cut back, 1 base at V and 1 base at J, with 8 bases in the middle. The CDR3 covers 14 residues. Researchers prepared the TCRbeta library using unique molecular identifiers, the study reports. TCRdb re-called the PCR reads with MiXCR, one entry per CDR3 protein. The table shows about 110,000 distinct CDR3 sequences, with around a tenth occurring only once. The data were obtained in a study of T-cell reconstitution after alpha-beta-depleted transplantation in children.

The origin of this receptor is a human donor who donated a stem cell graft to a child with acute lymphoblastic leukemia. Sequencing was performed on PBMCs from the stem cell graft donor, taken from the stem cell graft. The chain couples TRBV4-3 to TRBJ2-7; D gene uncertain. The CDR3, as DNA: TGCGCCAGCAGCCAAGCGGCTCGATCCTACGAGCAGTACTTC. Amino acids: CASSQAARSYEQYF.